This TCR beta chain derives from a study of T cells in localized non-small cell lung cancer. Worth noting for this clone: The antigen is not known.

The method was immunoSEQ multiplex PCR; TCRdb's version includes in-frame clones alone and lacks a portion of them. This table holds around 28,000 clones, about 88% found once. Study outcomes and limitations: There was an association of higher blood T cell density with longer overall survival. Heterogeneity is still possible, as just one tumor region was sequenced. Peak T cell clonality was found in uninvolved adjacent lung, exceeding tumor. Adjacent lung was found to contain a median approximately 60 of the top 100 tumor clones.

Sequences were derived from peripheral blood, sampled before any cancer treatment. This receptor was identified in a female donor aged 60 or older with stage I lung adenocarcinoma.

The CDR3 nucleotides are TGTGCCAGCAGTGAGGGCGGGGCCTTGGGAGGGGAGACCCAGTACTTC. Its translation: CASSEGGALGGETQYF. V gene TRBV6-1 combines with J gene TRBJ2-5; 7 bases fit TRBD2. Losses at the gene ends were 3 bases for V and 5 bases for J; bases not matched to a gene: 12. This CDR3 spans 16 amino acids. Germline V lookup: CDR1 MNHNS, CDR2 SASEGT.